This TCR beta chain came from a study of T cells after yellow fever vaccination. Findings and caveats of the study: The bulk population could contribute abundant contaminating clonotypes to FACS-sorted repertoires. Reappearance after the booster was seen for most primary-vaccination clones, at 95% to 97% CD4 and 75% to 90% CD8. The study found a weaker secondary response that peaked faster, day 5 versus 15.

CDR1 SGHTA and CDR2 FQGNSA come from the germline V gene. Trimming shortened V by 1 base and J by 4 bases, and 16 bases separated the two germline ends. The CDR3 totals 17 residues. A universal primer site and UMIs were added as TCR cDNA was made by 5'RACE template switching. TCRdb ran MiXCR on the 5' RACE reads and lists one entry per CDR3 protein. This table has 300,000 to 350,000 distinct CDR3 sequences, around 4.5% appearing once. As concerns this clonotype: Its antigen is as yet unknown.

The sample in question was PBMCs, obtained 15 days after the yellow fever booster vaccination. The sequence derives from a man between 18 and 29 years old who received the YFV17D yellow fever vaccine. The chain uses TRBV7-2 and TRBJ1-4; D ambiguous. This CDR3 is CASSLEGRERNNEKLFF. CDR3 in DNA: TGTGCCAGCAGCTTAGAGGGCCGGGAAAGAAATAATGAAAAACTGTTTTTT.